This TCR beta chain was recorded in a study of pediatric ulcerative colitis (dated by TCRdb to about 2019). Study-wide context: About 10 newly diagnosed, treatment-naive pediatric ulcerative colitis patients and a handful of non-IBD control children each provided paired blood and rectal samples. The investigation overall reported the following: A couple of rectal CDR3 clonotypes turned up in every ulcerative colitis patient but in none of the controls. Because the repertoires came from total lymphocyte DNA, rare subsets such as regulatory T cells may have patterns that are not reflected. Compared with controls, ulcerative colitis patients showed significantly higher autologous blood-rectal clonal overlap, a finding that suggests increased T cell trafficking to inflamed tissue. With only four individuals, the healthy control group was small. For technical reasons, blood samples from a couple of patients gave substantially fewer templates, and these samples were excluded from the blood-rectal overlap analysis. Features of the rectal repertoire distinguished controls, mild-moderate colitis patients and acute severe colitis patients, and in acute severe colitis, rectal diversity was reduced because of clonal expansions.

This clone was counted between two and nine times. Its antigen is currently not known. No quality values exist for individual bases; no much larger clone is one base distant. In controls, colonoscopy was performed for suspected IBD, macroscopically and histologically normal endoscopy was observed, and no IBD diagnosis was made within the following year. Blood was sampled at the time of the colonoscopy. The Wizard kit (Promega) was used to extract genomic DNA from blood and intestinal samples. Using the immunoSEQ TRB Survey service, rearranged CDR3 beta regions were amplified from genomic DNA with multiplex V and J primers. To keep sequencing depth equal across samples, survey-level depth of up to 500,000 reads per sample was applied. Libraries were purified, pooled and sequenced on Illumina technology. Concerning the study's data processing: Productive clonality, sample overlap, pairwise scatters, CDR3 beta length, V/D/J gene usage and productiveness were assessed with immunoSEQ online tools. Alongside Shannon and Simpson indices, calculated diversity was computed as the number of unique rearrangements divided by total templates, multiplied by 100. Principal component analysis was performed on Z-score normalized data with the R prcomp function and the ggbiplot package. Morisita's index was used to quantify blood-rectal clonal overlap within each subject. Held by TCRdb, this immuneACCESS table contains in-frame sequences only and omits some clones. Under half of the omission traces to an unresolved V gene where checked; the cause of the rest is unknown. Clone size and the V and J calls come from that table; the DNA yielded D and trimming. This sample lists tens of thousands of clones; around 87% were detected once. The ten biggest clones cover 1.5% of the sample.

Cut back by 0 bases and 5 bases, the V and J ends lie 11 bases apart. The CDR3 spans 14 residues, from the cysteine through the phenylalanine. Only the CDR3 part of the read is kept: 42 bases, read in frame from the first base. CDR1 and CDR2 are drawn from the germline V gene: SGHRS, YFSETQ. Sequencing input: blood. The chain uses TRBV5-1 and TRBJ1-2; TRBD1 is a weak D gene call, 5 bases matching. This TCR derives from a boy aged 10-17 years who was a control in a study of pediatric ulcerative colitis. The nucleotide sequence is TGCGCCAGCAGCTTGGGGGACGTCGTTTATGGCTACACCTTC. Its protein is CASSLGDVVYGYTF.